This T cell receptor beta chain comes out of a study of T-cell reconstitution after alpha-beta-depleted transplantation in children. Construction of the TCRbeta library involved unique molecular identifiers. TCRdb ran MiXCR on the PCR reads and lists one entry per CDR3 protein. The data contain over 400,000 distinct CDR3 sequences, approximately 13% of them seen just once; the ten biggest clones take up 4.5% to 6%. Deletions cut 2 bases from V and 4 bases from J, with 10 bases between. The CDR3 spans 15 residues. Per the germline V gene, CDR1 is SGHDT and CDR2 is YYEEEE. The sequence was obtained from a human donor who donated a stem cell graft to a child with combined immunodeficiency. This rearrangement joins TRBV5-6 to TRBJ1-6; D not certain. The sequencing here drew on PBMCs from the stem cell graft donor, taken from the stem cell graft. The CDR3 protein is CASSFNRIYNSPLHF. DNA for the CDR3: TGTGCCAGCAGCTTTAACAGAATATATAATTCACCCCTCCACTTT.